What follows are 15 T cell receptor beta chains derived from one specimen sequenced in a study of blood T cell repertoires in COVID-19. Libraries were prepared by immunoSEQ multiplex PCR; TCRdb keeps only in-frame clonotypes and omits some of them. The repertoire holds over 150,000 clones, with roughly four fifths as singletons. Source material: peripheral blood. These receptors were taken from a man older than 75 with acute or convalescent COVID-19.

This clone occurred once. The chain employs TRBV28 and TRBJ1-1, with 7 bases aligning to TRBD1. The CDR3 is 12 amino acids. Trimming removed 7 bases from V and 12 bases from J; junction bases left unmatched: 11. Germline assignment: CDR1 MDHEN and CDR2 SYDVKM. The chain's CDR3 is CASNPGQLRSFF. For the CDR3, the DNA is TGTGCCAGCAACCCGGGACAGCTTAGGTCTTTCTTT.

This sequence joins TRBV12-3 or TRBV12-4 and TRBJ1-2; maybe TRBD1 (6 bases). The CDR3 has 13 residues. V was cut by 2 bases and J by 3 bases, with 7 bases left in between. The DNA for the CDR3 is TGTGCCAGCAGTTTATCAGGGGACTATGGCTACACCTTC. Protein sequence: CASSLSGDYGYTF.

CDR3 in DNA: TGTGCCAGCAGCACCACCCCCCCCCGGGACAGGGCCCGGGTTTTCTTC. This encodes CASSTTPPRDRARVFF. The chain employs TRBV7-9 and TRBJ2-1, with TRBD1 matching over 9 bases. The CDR3 length is 16 residues. Germline CDR1 SEHNR, CDR2 FQNEAQ (reference sequence). V gave up 5 bases and J gave up 16 bases; unmatched junction bases: 21.

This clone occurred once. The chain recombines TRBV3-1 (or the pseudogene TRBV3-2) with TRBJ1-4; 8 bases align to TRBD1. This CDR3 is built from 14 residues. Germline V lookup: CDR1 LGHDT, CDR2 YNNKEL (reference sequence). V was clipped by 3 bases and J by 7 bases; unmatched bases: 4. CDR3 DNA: TGTGCCAGCAGCCACCAGGGGGCGAGTGAAAAACTGTTTTTT. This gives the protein CASSHQGASEKLFF.

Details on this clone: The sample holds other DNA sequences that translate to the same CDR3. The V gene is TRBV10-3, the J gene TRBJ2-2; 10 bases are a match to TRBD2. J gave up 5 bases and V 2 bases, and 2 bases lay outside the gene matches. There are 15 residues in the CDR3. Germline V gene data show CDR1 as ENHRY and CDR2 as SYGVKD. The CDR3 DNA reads TGTGCCATCAGTGAGCTAGCGGGGGATACCGGGGAGCTGTTTTTT. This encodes CAISELAGDTGELFF.

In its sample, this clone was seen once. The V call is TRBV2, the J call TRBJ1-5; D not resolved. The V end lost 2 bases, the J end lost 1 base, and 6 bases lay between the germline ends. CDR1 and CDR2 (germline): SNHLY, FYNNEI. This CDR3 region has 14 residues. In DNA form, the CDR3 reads TGTGCCAGCAGTGAAACGGGGAGCAATCAGCCCCAGCATTTT. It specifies CASSETGSNQPQHF.

CDR3 protein: CSVEASGVGTGELFF. CDR3 bases: TGCAGCGTTGAGGCTAGCGGGGTCGGCACCGGGGAGCTGTTTTTT. The V gene is TRBV29-1, the J gene TRBJ2-2, with 9 bases identical to TRBD2. The CDR3 loop spans 15 amino acids. CDR1 and CDR2 (germline): SQVTM, ANQGSEA. The V segment lost 3 bases and the J segment 4 bases; nucleotides outside the gene matches: 6.

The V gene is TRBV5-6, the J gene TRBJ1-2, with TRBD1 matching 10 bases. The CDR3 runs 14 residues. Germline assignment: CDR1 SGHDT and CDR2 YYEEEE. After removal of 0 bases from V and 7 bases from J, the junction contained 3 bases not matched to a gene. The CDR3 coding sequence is TGTGCCAGCAGCTTGGGACAGGGGGCAAGTGGCTACACCTTC. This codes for CASSLGQGASGYTF.

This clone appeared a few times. The CDR3 DNA is TGTGCCAGCAGCTTAGGGGCTAGCGGGTACCAAGAGACCCAGTACTTC. Its translation: CASSLGASGYQETQYF. The chain links TRBV7-2 to TRBJ2-5, with 8 bases aligning to TRBD2. The CDR3 length is 16 residues. Germline V CDR1 and CDR2: SGHTA, FQGNSA. The ends lost 1 base at V and 0 bases at J; junction bases unmatched: 4.

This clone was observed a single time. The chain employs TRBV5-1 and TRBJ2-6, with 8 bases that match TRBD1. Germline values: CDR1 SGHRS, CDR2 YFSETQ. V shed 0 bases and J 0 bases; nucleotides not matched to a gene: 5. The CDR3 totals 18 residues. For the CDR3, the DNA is TGCGCCAGCAGCTTGGCGGCAGGGGGCCCCTCTGGGGCCAACGTCCTGACTTTC. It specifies CASSLAAGGPSGANVLTF.

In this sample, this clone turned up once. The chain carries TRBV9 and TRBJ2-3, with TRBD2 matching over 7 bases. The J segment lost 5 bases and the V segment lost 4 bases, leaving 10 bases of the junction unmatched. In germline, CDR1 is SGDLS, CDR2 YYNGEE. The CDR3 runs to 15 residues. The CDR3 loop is CASSTRGRERDTQYF. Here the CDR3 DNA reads TGTGCCAGCAGCACTCGTGGGAGGGAGAGAGATACGCAGTATTTT.

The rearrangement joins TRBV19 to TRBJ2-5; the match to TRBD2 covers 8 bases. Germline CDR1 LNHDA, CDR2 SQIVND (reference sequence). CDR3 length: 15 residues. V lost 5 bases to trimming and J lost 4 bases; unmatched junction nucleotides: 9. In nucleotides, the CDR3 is TGTGCCAGTAGTTATGGGACTAGTATGCGAGAGACCCAGTACTTC. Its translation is CASSYGTSMRETQYF. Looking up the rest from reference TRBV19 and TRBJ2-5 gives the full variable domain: DGGITQSPKYLFRKEGQNVTLSCEQNLNHDAMYWYRQDPGQGLRLIYYSQIVNDFQKGDIAEGYSVSREKKESFPLTVTSAQKNPTAFYLCASSYGTSMRETQYFGPGTRLLVL.

CDR3 bases: TGCGCCAGCAGCTTTGGGCTCCAGTTAACTAATGAAAAACTGTTTTTT. Its protein product is CASSFGLQLTNEKLFF. This sequence joins TRBV5-1 and TRBJ1-4, with D unclear. This CDR3 contains 16 residues. Germline values: CDR1 SGHRS, CDR2 YFSETQ. V was trimmed by 2 bases and J by 1 base, leaving 12 bases between them.

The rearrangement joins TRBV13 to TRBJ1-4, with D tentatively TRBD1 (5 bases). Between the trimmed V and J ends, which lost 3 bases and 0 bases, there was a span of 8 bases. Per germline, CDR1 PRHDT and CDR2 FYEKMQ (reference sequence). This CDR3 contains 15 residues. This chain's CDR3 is CASSFQGATNEKLFF. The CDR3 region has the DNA TGTGCCAGCAGCTTCCAGGGTGCAACTAATGAAAAACTGTTTTTT. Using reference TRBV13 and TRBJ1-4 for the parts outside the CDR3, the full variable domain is AAGVIQSPRHLIKEKRETATLKCYPIPRHDTVYWYQQGPGQDPQFLISFYEKMQSDKGSIPDRFSAQQFSDYHSELNMSSLELGDSALYFCASSFQGATNEKLFFGSGTQLSVL.

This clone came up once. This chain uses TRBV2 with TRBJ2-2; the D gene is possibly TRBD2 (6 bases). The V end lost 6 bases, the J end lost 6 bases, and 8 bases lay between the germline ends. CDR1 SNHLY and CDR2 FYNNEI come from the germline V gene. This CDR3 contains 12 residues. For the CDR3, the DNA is TGTGCCAGCAGGGGGGGACCCGGGGAGCTGTTTTTT. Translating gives CASRGGPGELFF.